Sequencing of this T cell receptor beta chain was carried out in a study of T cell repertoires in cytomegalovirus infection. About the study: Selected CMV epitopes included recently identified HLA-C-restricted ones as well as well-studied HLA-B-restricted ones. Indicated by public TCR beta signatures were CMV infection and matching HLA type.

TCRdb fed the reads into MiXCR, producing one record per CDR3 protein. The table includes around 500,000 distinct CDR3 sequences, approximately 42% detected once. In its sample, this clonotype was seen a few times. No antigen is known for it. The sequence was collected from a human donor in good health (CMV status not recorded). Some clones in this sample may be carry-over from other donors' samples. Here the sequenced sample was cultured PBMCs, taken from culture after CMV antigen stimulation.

The CDR3 DNA reads TGTGCCAGTAGTATCGGCAGGACGGGAACTACCCAGGCTTTCTTT. It encodes CASSIGRTGTTQAFF. V and J are TRBV19 and TRBJ1-1; D is ambiguous. The ends were cut back, 3 bases at V and 11 bases at J, with 22 bases in the middle. The germline CDR1 and CDR2 sequences are LNHDA and SQIVND (reference sequence). CDR3 length: 15 residues.